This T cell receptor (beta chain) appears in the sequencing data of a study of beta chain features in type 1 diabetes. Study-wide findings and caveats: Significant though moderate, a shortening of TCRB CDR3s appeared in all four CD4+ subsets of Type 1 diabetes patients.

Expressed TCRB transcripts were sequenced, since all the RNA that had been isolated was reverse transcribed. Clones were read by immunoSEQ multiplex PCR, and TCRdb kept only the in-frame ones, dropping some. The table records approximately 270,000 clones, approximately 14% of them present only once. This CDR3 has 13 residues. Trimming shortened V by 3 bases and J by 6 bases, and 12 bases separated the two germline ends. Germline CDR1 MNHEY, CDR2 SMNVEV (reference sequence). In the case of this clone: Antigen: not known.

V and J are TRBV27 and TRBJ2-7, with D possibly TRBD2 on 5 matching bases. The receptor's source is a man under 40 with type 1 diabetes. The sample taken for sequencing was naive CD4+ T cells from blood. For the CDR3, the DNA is TGTGCCAGCAGTTTTTCCTATGAGGGCGAGCAGTACTTC. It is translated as CASSFSYEGEQYF.